This T cell receptor beta chain was retrieved from a study of OX40 agonist ivuxolimab in advanced cancers. Sequencing used immunoSEQ multiplex PCR; TCRdb keeps in-frame clones, though not all of them. The sample has over 45,000 clones, roughly 84% seen once. The CDR3 length is 12 residues. The ends were cut back, 10 bases at V and 2 bases at J, with 10 bases in the middle. Germline CDR1 reads WNHNN; CDR2 reads SYGVQD (reference sequence). This clone appeared once. The TCR sequence derives from an adult with an advanced solid tumor such as melanoma, head and neck, liver or kidney cancer. The rearrangement links TRBV10-1 to TRBJ2-3; maybe TRBD1 (6 bases). The specimen comprised CD4+ or CD8+ T cells sorted from blood, sampled in a trial of the OX40 agonist ivuxolimab. The CDR3 region has the DNA TGCGCCACCAGGGGAAACACAGATACGCAGTATTTT. This translates into CATRGNTDTQYF.